This T cell receptor (beta chain) was observed in a study of T cells in Graves' hyperthyroidism and ophthalmopathy. The CDR3 covers 13 residues. From germline, CDR1 is LGHDT and CDR2 YNNKEL (reference sequence). Trimming left V 4 bases short and J 4 bases short, with 10 bases between. Graves' hyperthyroidism was deemed stable given no ophthalmopathy progression within 18 months. Clinicians diagnosed patients from clinical symptoms, serum thyroxine and TRAb, thyroid ultrasound and orbital computed tomography. Researchers amplified the TCR beta CDR3 regions from RNA transcripts. When the TCR CDR3 underwent first-round RT-PCR, the HTBI primer set was used. TCRdb reprocessed the multiplex PCR reads via MiXCR and lists one record per CDR3 protein. The sample has some 700,000 distinct CDR3 sequences, 17% seen once.

The origin of this receptor is a man aged 50-60 years with Graves' hyperthyroidism. Input material: blood. The chain couples TRBV3-1 to TRBJ2-5, with a possible D match to TRBD2 (5 bases). CDR3 DNA: TGTGCCAGCAGCCCAACGGGAATAGAGACCCAGTACTTC. Its translation: CASSPTGIETQYF.